This T cell receptor (beta chain) is from a study of blood T cells in healthy people across ages (dated by TCRdb to between 2014 and 2017). Study-wide context: Template switching captured roughly one uniquely barcoded TCR beta cDNA molecule per two T cells in model experiments. Using deep sequencing normalized with unique cDNA molecular identifiers, the study measured how TCR beta repertoire diversity changes with age. To avoid experimental bias, donors of different ages were spread randomly across the sequencing lanes. Donors were grouped into four age groups: young (average approximately 16 years), middle-aged (over 35), aged (around 60) and long-lived (roughly 80). Two additional independent replicas of 1 million unique cDNA reads from the same blood draw were analyzed for two donors (one aged 18 to 30 and one aged 80 or older). The study at large found these results: Because profiling used bulk unsorted PBMCs, naive and antigen-experienced compartments could not be compared conclusively. As age increased, observed TCR beta diversity per million T cells dropped in a roughly linear way, and a significant reduction was already evident by age about 40. The long-lived group showed more naive CD4+ T cells, fewer expanded clones and increased TCR diversity than the aged group, suggesting age selection. Because the CMV infection status of the donors was unknown, age-related changes in expanded clonotypes may potentially have been confounded. There was a strong correlation between observed TCR beta diversity and the percentage of naive T cells measured by flow cytometry. Total diversity estimates from one million sequenced T cells were considered lower bounds and underestimates.

Library generation was performed with 5' RACE. Sequenced using an Illumina HiSeq 2500. A second PCR of about 6 to 11 cycles was performed with a sample-barcoded 5' primer and a J-beta primer mix. Each TCR beta cDNA molecule received a unique molecular identifier from a template-switch 5' adaptor carrying 12 random nucleotides. At least 2.5 million CDR3-containing paired-end reads were obtained from each sample. The Mint cDNA synthesis kit, primed by a TRBC-specific oligonucleotide, was used to synthesize first-strand cDNA from all RNA. Following uracil-DNA glycosylase treatment, a first 18-cycle PCR with universal primers M1SS and BC2_uni_R was performed on all cDNA. The published analysis was carried out like this. For normalization, 1 million high-quality reads, each with a distinct molecular identifier, were randomly selected from each sample. Reads sharing molecular identifiers were discarded rather than binned into consensus sequences. CDR3 identification, clonotype clustering and error correction used MiTCR with a Q25 quality threshold and the strictest error-elimination algorithm. A nonparametric unseen species model using Euler transformation provided a lower-bound estimate of total TCR beta diversity. TCRdb reprocessed the public reads (quality trimming at Q25 with fastp, clone calling with MiXCR) and kept in-frame beta chains. CDR3 protein duplicates are merged, each entry listing the most common genes and DNA. Clone size and V and J calls follow TCRdb, not the original study. The sample contains hundreds of thousands of distinct CDR3 sequences, around 43% of them found a single time. The leading ten clones occupy around 21% of the sample.

Systemically healthy Caucasian individuals from Russia, some 38 in total and aged about 6 to 95 years, were included as donors. Around 10 milliliters of peripheral blood were collected from each donor into EDTA-treated Vacutainer tubes. Ficoll-Paque density-gradient centrifugation was used to isolate PBMCs, with at least 6 million per sample. Trizol reagent was used to extract total RNA from PBMCs, with at least 5 micrograms per sample. Naive CD45RAhigh/CD27high T cell percentages were measured by flow cytometry on a PBMC aliquot from every donor. From cysteine to phenylalanine, the CDR3 is 13 amino acids long. Only CDR3 DNA remains: 39 bases, in frame from the first base. Trimming costs V 3 bases and J 6 bases, and their ends lie 10 bases apart. The germline V gene (reference sequence) specifies SGHNT as CDR1 and YYREEE as CDR2. Worth noting for this clonotype: Its antigen remains unidentified. Nothing much larger sits one base from this clone, and base qualities are not available.

This sequence was found in a man aged 55 to 70 in good health. The sequencing sample was made of blood. This sequence uses TRBV5-4 and TRBJ2-1; the D gene is perhaps TRBD1 or TRBD2, as each covers 5 bases. Here is the DNA: TGTGCCAGCAGCTGGGACGCCGGCAATGAGCAGTTCTTC. It encodes CASSWDAGNEQFF.